This T cell receptor beta chain was recorded in a study of T cell responses to AZD1222 COVID-19 vaccine. Findings of the study overall: Researchers took repertoire samples only after the peak T cell response had come. Among AZD1222 vaccinees, only six or seven were seropositive at baseline.

Trimming took 6 bases from V and 14 from J, leaving 19 bases between them. The CDR3 consists of 13 residues. This clone has only a few counts. Its target is unknown. Repertoires were generated with immunoSEQ multiplex PCR, while TCRdb's copy carries only in-frame clones and drops some. This table has 60,000 to 100,000 clones, around 90% appearing once. The chain combines TRBV12-3 or TRBV12-4 with TRBJ1-4; D is perhaps TRBD1 (5 bases). This TCR was recovered from an adult in good health. The sequencing used peripheral blood, collected on day 0 of AZD1222 vaccination. The CDR3 spells CASRGDSQGCLFF. The CDR3 nucleotides read TGTGCCAGCAGGGGGGACTCCCAGGGATGTCTGTTTTTT.